Listed below are T cell receptor beta chains from one sample, sequenced in a study of blood T cell repertoires in COVID-19. Here immunoSEQ multiplex PCR was the method, and the copy in TCRdb shows in-frame clones only, minus some. This sample has about 230,000 clones, with 80% to 90% found just once. Sequencing used peripheral blood. These receptors came from a man in his forties or fifties with COVID-19, enrolled during active disease. Both conserved end residues are part of each CDR3. The D gene is left open where the match is weak. Clone sizes are given selectively: once, few, many, or a class where the clone is expanded.

D gene	V gene	J gene	clone size	CDR3 protein	CDR3 DNA
TRBD2	TRBV6-4	TRBJ2-3	many	CASSEGLEGDTQYF	TGTGCCAGCAGTGAGGGACTAGAGGGAGATACGCAGTATTTT
TRBD1	TRBV18	TRBJ1-3	.	CASSPKPSRGLPGNTIYF	TGTGCCAGCTCACCTAAACCCTCCAGGGGGCTCCCTGGAAACACCATATATTTT
TRBD2	TRBV2	TRBJ2-2	few	CASATGLAFPGELFF	TGTGCCAGCGCTACGGGACTAGCCTTCCCCGGGGAGCTGTTTTTT
TRBD1	TRBV11-2	TRBJ2-5	.	CASSLGTAETQYF	TGTGCCAGCAGCCTAGGGACAGCCGAGACCCAGTACTTC
.	TRBV6-1	TRBJ1-6	once	CASSEATANNNSPLHF	TGTGCCAGCAGTGAAGCAACAGCCAACAATAATTCACCCCTCCACTTT
.	TRBV6-5	TRBJ2-5	once	CASSREPVQETQYF	TGTGCCAGCAGTCGGGAGCCTGTCCAAGAGACCCAGTACTTC
.	TRBV25-1	TRBJ1-2	.	CASSAPDSPSHYGYTF	TGTGCCAGCAGTGCCCCGGACAGTCCCTCACACTATGGCTACACCTTC
TRBD1	TRBV10-3	TRBJ1-1	.	CAISRDRDRGTEAFF	TGTGCCATCAGCCGGGACAGGGACCGGGGCACTGAAGCTTTCTTT
.	TRBV9	TRBJ2-7	.	CASAGDGYEQYF	TGTGCCAGCGCCGGGGATGGGTACGAGCAGTACTTC
.	TRBV5-6	TRBJ1-6	.	CASSSPGGRHSPLHF	TGTGCCAGCAGCTCCCCGGGGGGCCGACATTCACCCCTCCACTTT
.	TRBV29-1	TRBJ1-2	.	CSATGQGVFYGYTF	TGCAGCGCCACAGGGCAGGGAGTATTCTATGGCTACACCTTC
.	TRBV6-2/TRBV6-3	TRBJ2-5	.	CASSSVIETQYF	TGTGCCAGCAGTTCCGTAATCGAGACCCAGTACTTC
TRBD2	TRBV27	TRBJ2-1	.	CASSSRLTSGDANEQFF	TGTGCCAGCAGTTCCCGTCTGACTAGCGGGGATGCCAATGAGCAGTTCTTC
.	TRBV7-9	TRBJ2-7	.	CASSPLRDSYEQYF	TGTGCCAGCAGCCCCCTACGGGATTCCTACGAGCAGTACTTC
TRBD2	TRBV27	TRBJ2-1	.	CASSFEFLAGSYNEQFF	TGTGCCAGCAGTTTTGAGTTTCTAGCGGGGTCGTACAATGAGCAGTTCTTC
TRBD2	TRBV5-1	TRBJ2-5	.	CASSLVPAGDEETQYF	TGCGCCAGCAGCTTGGTCCCAGCGGGGGATGAAGAGACCCAGTACTTC
.	TRBV7-2	TRBJ1-1	once	CASSALGVMNTEAFF	TGTGCCAGCAGTGCCCTAGGGGTTATGAACACTGAAGCTTTCTTT
.	TRBV6-1	TRBJ1-3	.	CASSEDRGNTIYF	TGTGCCAGCAGTGAAGACAGGGGAAACACCATATATTTT
TRBD2	TRBV5-1	TRBJ2-1	.	CASRSGTTAYNEQFF	TGCGCCAGCAGATCCGGGACTACGGCTTACAATGAGCAGTTCTTC
TRBD2	TRBV9	TRBJ2-7	.	CASSAGPQREGDEQYF	TGTGCCAGCAGCGCCGGCCCCCAGCGGGAGGGGGACGAGCAGTACTTC
TRBD2	TRBV27	TRBJ2-7	.	CASSLLSGLAIYEQYF	TGTGCCAGCAGTTTATTATCGGGACTAGCTATCTACGAGCAGTACTTC
TRBD1	TRBV5-1	TRBJ2-7	.	CASSWGQGASYEQYF	TGCGCCAGCAGCTGGGGACAGGGGGCCTCCTACGAGCAGTACTTC
.	TRBV24-1	TRBJ1-5	.	CATSSHSSNQPQHF	TGTGCCACCAGTAGCCATTCTAGCAATCAGCCCCAGCATTTT
TRBD1	TRBV20-1	TRBJ1-3	.	CSASGYLGTGSGNTIYF	TGCAGTGCTAGTGGGTACCTGGGGACAGGGTCTGGAAACACCATATATTTT
TRBD1	TRBV4-2	TRBJ1-4	.	CASSPWDSDEKLFF	TGTGCCAGCAGCCCCTGGGACAGCGATGAAAAACTGTTTTTT
TRBD1	TRBV5-4	TRBJ2-7	once	CASSFGQGPYEQYF	TGTGCCAGCAGCTTTGGACAGGGGCCCTACGAGCAGTACTTC
TRBD1	TRBV9	TRBJ2-7	few	CASSVEAGGSYEQYF	TGTGCCAGCAGCGTAGAGGCAGGGGGCTCCTACGAGCAGTACTTC
.	TRBV5-8	TRBJ2-5	.	CASSTRRSMVSQYF	TGTGCCAGCAGCACAAGACGGAGCATGGTGTCCCAGTACTTC
TRBD1	TRBV7-2	TRBJ1-6	.	CASSSPSGTGVHSPLHF	TGTGCCAGCAGCTCGCCCTCCGGGACAGGGGTTCATTCACCCCTCCACTTT
.	TRBV12-5	TRBJ2-7	.	CASGFCGETCYEQYF	TGTGCTAGTGGTTTTTGCGGGGAGACTTGCTACGAGCAGTACTTC
TRBD1	TRBV2	TRBJ2-7	once	CASSPTGTGNYEQYF	TGTGCCAGCAGTCCTACCGGGACAGGGAACTACGAGCAGTACTTC
.	TRBV19	TRBJ2-7	.	CASKDHRTTYEQYF	TGTGCCAGTAAAGATCACAGGACCACCTACGAGCAGTACTTC
.	TRBV9	TRBJ2-7	once	CASSVGLASEQYF	TGTGCCAGCAGCGTAGGTTTAGCAAGCGAGCAGTACTTC
.	TRBV30	TRBJ1-1	.	CAWKRPSFTMNTEAFF	TGTGCCTGGAAGCGACCATCTTTTACCATGAACACTGAAGCTTTCTTT
TRBD1	TRBV19	TRBJ2-4	once	CASSLFRDRGHGNIQYF	TGTGCCAGTAGTCTCTTCAGGGACAGGGGGCATGGAAACATTCAGTACTTC
.	TRBV18	TRBJ1-1	.	CASSPGKVTGTEAFF	TGTGCCAGCTCACCCGGGAAGGTAACTGGCACTGAAGCTTTCTTT
.	TRBV3-1/TRBV3-2	TRBJ2-3	.	CASSPLSSTDTQYF	TGTGCCAGCAGCCCCTTGAGCAGCACAGATACGCAGTATTTT
.	TRBV7-9	TRBJ2-1	.	CASSPRGQGTRASSPGFF	TGTGCCAGCAGCCCGCGGGGTCAGGGCACTAGAGCGAGTAGCCCCGGGTTCTTC
TRBD2	TRBV3-1/TRBV3-2	TRBJ2-1	.	CASSLAAGGRSSYNEQFF	TGTGCCAGCAGCCTCGCGGCGGGGGGACGGAGCTCCTACAATGAGCAGTTCTTC
TRBD1	TRBV3-1/TRBV3-2	TRBJ2-1	.	CASNLGGLSINEQFF	TGTGCCAGCAATCTAGGGGGCCTTAGTATAAATGAGCAGTTCTTC
.	TRBV6-1	TRBJ1-4	.	CASSDVSGVNILPHF	TGTGCCAGCAGTGATGTTTCGGGGGTGAACATCCTACCCCACTTT
.	TRBV30	TRBJ2-3	.	CAWSVRRGSDTQYF	TGTGCCTGGAGTGTCAGGCGGGGATCAGATACGCAGTATTTT
.	TRBV28	TRBJ2-7	few	CASRPDSYEQYF	TGTGCCAGCAGACCAGACAGCTACGAGCAGTACTTC
.	TRBV5-1	TRBJ2-1	.	CASSLGSVTYNEQFF	TGCGCCAGCAGTTTGGGCAGCGTGACCTACAATGAGCAGTTCTTC
TRBD2	TRBV7-3	TRBJ2-2	once	CASSLISGLPLNTGELFF	TGTGCCAGCAGCTTAATTAGCGGGCTCCCCCTGAACACCGGGGAGCTGTTTTTT
.	TRBV4-2	TRBJ1-2	.	CASSQDMGHIYGYTF	TGTGCCAGCAGCCAAGATATGGGCCACATCTATGGCTACACCTTC
TRBD2	TRBV5-1	TRBJ2-2	.	CASSLVASGSSTGELFF	TGCGCCAGCAGCTTGGTGGCTAGCGGGAGCTCCACCGGGGAGCTGTTTTTT
TRBD2	TRBV3-1/TRBV3-2	TRBJ2-7	.	CASSRTAGGIPPYEQYF	TGTGCCAGCAGCCGGACCGCGGGGGGGATCCCACCTTACGAGCAGTACTTC